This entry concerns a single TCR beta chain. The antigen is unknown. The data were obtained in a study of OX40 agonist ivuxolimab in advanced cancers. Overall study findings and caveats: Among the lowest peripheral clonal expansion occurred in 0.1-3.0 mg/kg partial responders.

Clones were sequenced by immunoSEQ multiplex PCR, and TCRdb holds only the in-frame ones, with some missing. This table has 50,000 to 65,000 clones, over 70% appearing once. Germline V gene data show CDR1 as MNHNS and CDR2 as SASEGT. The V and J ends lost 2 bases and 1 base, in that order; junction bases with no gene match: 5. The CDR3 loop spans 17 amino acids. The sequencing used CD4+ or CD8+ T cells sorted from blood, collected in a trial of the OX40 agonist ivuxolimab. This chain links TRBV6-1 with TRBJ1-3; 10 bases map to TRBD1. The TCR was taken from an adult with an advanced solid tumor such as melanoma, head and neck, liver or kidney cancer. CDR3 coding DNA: TGTGCCAGCAGTGAAAGGGACAGGGGATCGTCTGGAAACACCATATATTTT. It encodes CASSERDRGSSGNTIYF.